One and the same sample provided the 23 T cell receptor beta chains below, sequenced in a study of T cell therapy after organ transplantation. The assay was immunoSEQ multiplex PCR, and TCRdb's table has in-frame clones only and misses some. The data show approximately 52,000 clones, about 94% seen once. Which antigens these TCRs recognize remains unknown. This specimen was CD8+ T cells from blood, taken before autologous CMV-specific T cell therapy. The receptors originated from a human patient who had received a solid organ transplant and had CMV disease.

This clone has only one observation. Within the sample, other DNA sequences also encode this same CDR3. The DNA for the CDR3 is TGTGCCAGCAGTTACGGCGGGGCTGAAGCTTTCTTT. This translates into CASSYGGAEAFF. The V gene is TRBV6-5, the J gene TRBJ1-1; D remains ambiguous. The CDR3 runs 12 residues. The germline V gene has CDR1 MNHEY and CDR2 SVGAGI. Trimming removed 2 bases from V and 6 bases from J, with 7 bases in between.

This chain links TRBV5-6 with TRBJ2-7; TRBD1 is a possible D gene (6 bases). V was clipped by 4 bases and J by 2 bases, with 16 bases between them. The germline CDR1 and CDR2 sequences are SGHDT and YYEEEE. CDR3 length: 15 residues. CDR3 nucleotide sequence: TGTGCCAGCAGCCTCCGGGACAATCGTCCCTACGAGCAGTACTTC. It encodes CASSLRDNRPYEQYF.

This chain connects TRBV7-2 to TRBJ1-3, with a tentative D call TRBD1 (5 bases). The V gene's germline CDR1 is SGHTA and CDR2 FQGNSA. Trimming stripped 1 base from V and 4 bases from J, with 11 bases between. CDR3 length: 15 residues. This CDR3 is CASSLVRAGGNTIYF. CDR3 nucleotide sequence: TGTGCCAGCAGCTTAGTCAGGGCGGGGGGAAACACCATATATTTT.

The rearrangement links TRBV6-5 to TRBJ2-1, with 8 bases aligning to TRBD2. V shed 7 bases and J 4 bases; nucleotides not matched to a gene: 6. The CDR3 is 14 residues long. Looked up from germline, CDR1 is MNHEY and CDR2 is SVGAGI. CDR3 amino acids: CASNPSGGYNEQFF. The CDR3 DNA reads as TGTGCCAGCAACCCGAGCGGGGGATACAATGAGCAGTTCTTC.

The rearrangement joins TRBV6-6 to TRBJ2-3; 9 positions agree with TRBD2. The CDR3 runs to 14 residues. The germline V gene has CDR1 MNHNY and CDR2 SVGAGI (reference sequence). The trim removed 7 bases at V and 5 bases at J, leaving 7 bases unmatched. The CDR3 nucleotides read TGTGCCAGCAATCTGGGCGGGAGGGGAGATACGCAGTATTTT. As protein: CASNLGGRGDTQYF.

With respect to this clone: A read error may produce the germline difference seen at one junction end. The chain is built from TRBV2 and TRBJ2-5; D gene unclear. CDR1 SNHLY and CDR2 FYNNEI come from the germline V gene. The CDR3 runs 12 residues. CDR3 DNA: TGTGCCAGCAGTGAAGGGTTTGAGATCCAGTACTTC. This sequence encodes CASSEGFEIQYF.

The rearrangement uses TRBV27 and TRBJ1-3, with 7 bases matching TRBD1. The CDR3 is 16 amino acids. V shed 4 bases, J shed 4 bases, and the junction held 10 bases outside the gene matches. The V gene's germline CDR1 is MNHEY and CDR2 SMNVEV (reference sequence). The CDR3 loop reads CASSSYGQDLGNTIYF. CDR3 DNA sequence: TGTGCCAGCAGTTCCTATGGACAGGATCTGGGAAACACCATATATTTT.

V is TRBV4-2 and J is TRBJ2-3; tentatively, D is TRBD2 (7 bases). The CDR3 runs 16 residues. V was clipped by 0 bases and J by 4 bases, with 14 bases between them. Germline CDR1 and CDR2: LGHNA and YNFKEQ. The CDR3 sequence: CASSQDRGAGADTQYF. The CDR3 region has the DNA TGTGCCAGCAGCCAAGATCGGGGGGCCGGAGCAGATACGCAGTATTTT.

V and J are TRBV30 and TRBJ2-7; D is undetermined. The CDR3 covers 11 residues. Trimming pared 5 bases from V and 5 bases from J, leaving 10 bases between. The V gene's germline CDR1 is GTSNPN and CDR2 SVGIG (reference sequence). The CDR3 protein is CAWADTHEQYF. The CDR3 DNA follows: TGTGCCTGGGCAGACACCCACGAGCAGTACTTC.

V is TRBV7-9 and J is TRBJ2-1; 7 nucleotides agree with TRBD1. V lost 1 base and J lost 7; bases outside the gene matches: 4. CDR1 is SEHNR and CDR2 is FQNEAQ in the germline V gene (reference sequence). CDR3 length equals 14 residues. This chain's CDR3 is CASSLEAGGNEQFF. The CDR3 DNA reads TGTGCCAGCAGCTTAGAGGCAGGGGGTAATGAGCAGTTCTTC.

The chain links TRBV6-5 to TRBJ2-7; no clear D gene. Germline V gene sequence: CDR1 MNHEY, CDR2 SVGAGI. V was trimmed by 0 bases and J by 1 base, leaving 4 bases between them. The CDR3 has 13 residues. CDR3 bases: TGTGCCAGCAGTTACTCTATTTCCTACGAGCAGTACTTC. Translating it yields CASSYSISYEQYF.

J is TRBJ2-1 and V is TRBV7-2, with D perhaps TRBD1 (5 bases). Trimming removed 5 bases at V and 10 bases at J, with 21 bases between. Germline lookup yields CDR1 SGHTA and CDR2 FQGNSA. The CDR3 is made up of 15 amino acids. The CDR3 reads CASSIGPQTDWEQFF. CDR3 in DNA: TGTGCCAGCAGCATAGGACCCCAGACAGATTGGGAGCAGTTCTTC.

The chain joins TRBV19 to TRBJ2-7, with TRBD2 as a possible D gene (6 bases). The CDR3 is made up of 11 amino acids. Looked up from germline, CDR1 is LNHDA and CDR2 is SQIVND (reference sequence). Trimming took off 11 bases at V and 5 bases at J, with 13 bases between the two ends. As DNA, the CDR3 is TGTGCCGCCGGGGGATTTGACGAGCAGTACTTC. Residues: CAAGGFDEQYF.

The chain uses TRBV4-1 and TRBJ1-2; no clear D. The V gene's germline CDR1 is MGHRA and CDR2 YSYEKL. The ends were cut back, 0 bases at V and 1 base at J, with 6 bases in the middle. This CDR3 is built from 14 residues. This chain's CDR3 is CASSQDPVNYGYTF. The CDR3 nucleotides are TGCGCCAGCAGCCAAGATCCAGTTAACTATGGCTACACCTTC.

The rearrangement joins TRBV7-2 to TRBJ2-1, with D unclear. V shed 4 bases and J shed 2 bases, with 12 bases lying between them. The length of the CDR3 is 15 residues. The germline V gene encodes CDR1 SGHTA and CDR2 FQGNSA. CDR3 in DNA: TGTGCCAGCAGCTCCCGGCGAAGGACCTACAATGAGCAGTTCTTC. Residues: CASSSRRRTYNEQFF.

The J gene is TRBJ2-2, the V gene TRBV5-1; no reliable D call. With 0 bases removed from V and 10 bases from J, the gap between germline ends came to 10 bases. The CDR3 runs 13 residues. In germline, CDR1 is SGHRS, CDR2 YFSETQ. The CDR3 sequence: CASSLGPVEELFF. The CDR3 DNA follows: TGCGCCAGCAGCTTGGGCCCAGTCGAGGAGCTGTTTTTT.

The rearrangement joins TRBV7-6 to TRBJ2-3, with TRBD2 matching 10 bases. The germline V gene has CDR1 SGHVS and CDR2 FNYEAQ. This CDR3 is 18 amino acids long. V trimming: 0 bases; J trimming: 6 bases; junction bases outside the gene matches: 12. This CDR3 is CASSLAGGLAGEEDTQYF. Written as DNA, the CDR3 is TGTGCCAGCAGCTTAGCGGGAGGTCTAGCGGGAGAAGAGGATACGCAGTATTTT.

CDR3 coding DNA: TGCAGCGTTGAACCCAGGGGGGCGGGGTACAATGAGCAGTTCTTC. It translates to CSVEPRGAGYNEQFF. The chain uses TRBV29-1 and TRBJ2-1, with a tentative D call TRBD1 (7 bases). The V end was cut by 2 bases, the J end by 4 bases, with 15 bases between. This CDR3 contains 15 residues. CDR1 SQVTM and CDR2 ANQGSEA come from the germline V gene.

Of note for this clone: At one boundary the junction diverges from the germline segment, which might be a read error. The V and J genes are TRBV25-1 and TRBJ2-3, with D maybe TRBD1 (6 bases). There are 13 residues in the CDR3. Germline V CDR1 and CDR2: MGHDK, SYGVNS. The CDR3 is CASSETTTGTQYF. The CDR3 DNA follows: TGTGCCAGCAGTGAGACGACGACAGGTACGCAGTATTTT.

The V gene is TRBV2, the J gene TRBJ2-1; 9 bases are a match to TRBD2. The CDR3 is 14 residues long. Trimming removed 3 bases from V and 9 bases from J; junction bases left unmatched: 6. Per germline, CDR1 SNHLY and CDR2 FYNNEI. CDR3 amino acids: CASSEGGRAVEQFF. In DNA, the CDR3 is TGTGCCAGCAGTGAGGGCGGGAGGGCCGTTGAGCAGTTCTTC.

The CDR3 sequence is CASSPPFGAANEKLFF. CDR3 DNA: TGTGCCAGCAGCCCTCCCTTCGGGGCCGCTAATGAAAAACTGTTTTTT. The chain uses TRBV7-9 and TRBJ1-4; D possibly corresponds to TRBD1 (5 bases). This CDR3 spans 16 amino acids. Deletions cut 5 bases from V and 3 bases from J, with 16 bases between. The germline gives CDR1 SEHNR, CDR2 FQNEAQ (reference sequence).

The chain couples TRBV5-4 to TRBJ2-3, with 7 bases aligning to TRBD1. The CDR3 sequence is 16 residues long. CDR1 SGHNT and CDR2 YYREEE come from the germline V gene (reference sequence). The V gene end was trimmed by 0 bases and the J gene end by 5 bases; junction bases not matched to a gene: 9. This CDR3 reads CASSLEGARTGDTQYF. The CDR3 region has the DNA TGTGCCAGCAGCTTGGAGGGGGCACGGACAGGAGATACGCAGTATTTT.

CDR3 in DNA: TGCAGCGCCGGGGACCCCGGGGACGAGCAGTACTTC. Translating gives CSAGDPGDEQYF. V usage is TRBV29-1 and J usage is TRBJ2-7; perhaps D is TRBD1 or TRBD2 (5 bases each). The germline gives CDR1 SQVTM, CDR2 ANQGSEA. The CDR3 runs 12 residues. The V end lost 7 bases, the J end lost 5 bases, and 15 bases lay between the germline ends.